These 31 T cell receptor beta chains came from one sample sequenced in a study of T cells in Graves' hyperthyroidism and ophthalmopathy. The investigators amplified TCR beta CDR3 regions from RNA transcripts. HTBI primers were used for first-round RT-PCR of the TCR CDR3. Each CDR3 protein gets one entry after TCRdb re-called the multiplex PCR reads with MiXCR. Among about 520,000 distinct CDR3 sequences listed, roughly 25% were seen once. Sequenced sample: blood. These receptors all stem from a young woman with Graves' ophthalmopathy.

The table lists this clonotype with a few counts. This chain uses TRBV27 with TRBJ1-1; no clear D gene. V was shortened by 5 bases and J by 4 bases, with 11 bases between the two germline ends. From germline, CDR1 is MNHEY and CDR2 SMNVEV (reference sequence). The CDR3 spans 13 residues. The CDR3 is CASSPYGLTEAFF. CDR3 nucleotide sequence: TGTGCCAGCAGTCCCTATGGCCTCACTGAAGCTTTCTTT.

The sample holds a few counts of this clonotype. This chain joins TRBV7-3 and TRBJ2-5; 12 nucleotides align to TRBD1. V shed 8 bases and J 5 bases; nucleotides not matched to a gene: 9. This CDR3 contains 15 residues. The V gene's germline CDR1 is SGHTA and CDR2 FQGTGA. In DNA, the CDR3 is TGTGCCAGCTCCGGGACAGGGGGCATTGGGGAGACCCAGTACTTC. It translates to CASSGTGGIGETQYF. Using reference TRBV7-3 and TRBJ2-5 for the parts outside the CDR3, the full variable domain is GAGVSQTPSNKVTEKGKYVELRCDPISGHTALYWYRQSLGQGPEFLIYFQGTGAADDSGLPNDRFFAVRPEGSVSTLKIQRTERGDSAVYLCASSGTGGIGETQYFGPGTRLLVL.

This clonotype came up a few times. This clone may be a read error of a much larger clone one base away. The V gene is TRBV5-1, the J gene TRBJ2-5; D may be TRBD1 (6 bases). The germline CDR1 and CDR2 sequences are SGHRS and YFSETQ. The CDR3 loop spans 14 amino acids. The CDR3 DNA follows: TGCGCCAGCAGCAAAAAGGACAGCCAAGAGACCAAGTACTTC. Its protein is CASSKKDSQETKYF. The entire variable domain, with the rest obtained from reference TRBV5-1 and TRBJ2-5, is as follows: KAGVTQTPRYLIKTRGQQVTLSCSPISGHRSVSWYQQTPGQGLQFLFEYFSETQRNKGNFPGRFSGRQFSNSRSEMNVSTLELGDSALYLCASSKKDSQETKYFGPGTRLLVL.

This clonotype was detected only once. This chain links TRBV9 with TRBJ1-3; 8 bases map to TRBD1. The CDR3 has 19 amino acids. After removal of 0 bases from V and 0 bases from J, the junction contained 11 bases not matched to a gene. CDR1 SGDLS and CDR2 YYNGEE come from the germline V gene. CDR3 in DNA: TGTGCCAGCAGCGTAGGAGGAATCGGACAGGGAAACTCTGGAAACACCATATATTTT. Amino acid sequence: CASSVGGIGQGNSGNTIYF.

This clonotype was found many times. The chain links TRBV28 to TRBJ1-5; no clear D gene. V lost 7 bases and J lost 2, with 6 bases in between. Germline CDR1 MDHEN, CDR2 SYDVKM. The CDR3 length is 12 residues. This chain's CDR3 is CASKSGNQPQHF. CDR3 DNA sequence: TGTGCCAGCAAGTCAGGCAATCAGCCCCAGCATTTT.

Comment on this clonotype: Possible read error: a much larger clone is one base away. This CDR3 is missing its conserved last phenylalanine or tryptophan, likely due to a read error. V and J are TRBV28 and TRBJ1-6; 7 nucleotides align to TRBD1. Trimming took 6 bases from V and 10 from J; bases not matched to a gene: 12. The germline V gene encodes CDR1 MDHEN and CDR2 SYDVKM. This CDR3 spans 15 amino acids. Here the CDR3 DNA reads TGTGCCAGCAGCCTCCTTACAGGGGAACTATCACCCCTCCACTGT. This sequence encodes CASSLLTGELSPLHC.

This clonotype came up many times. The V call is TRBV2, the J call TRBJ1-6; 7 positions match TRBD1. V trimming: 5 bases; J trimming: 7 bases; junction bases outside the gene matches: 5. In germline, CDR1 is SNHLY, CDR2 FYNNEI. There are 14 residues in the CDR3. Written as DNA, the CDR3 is TGTGCCAGCAGTAGACAGGGTGGAAATTCACCCCTCCACTTT. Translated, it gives CASSRQGGNSPLHF.

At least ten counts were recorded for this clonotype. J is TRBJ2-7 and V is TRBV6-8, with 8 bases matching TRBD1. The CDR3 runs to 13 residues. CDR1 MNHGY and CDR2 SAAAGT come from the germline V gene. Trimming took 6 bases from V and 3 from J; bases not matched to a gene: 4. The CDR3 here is CASSRDRSYEQYF. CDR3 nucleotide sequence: TGTGCCAGCAGCCGGGACAGGAGCTACGAGCAGTACTTC.

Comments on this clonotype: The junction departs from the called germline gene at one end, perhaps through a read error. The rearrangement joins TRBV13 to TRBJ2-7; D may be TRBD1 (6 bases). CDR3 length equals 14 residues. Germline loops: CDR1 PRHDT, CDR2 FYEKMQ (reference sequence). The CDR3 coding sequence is TGTGCCAGCAGATTAGAGGTAGGGGGCTACGAGCAGTACTTC. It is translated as CASRLEVGGYEQYF. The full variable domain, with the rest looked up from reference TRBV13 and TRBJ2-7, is AAGVIQSPRHLIKEKRETATLKCYPIPRHDTVYWYQQGPGQDPQFLISFYEKMQSDKGSIPDRFSAQQFSDYHSELNMSSLELGDSALYFCASRLEVGGYEQYFGPGTRLTVT.

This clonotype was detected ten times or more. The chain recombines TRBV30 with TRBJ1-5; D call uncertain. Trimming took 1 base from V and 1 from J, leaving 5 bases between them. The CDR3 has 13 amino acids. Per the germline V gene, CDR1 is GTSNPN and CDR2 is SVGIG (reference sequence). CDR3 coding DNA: TGTGCCTGGAGTGAGGACAGCAATCAGCCCCAGCATTTT. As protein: CAWSEDSNQPQHF. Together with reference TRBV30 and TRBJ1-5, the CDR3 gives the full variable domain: SQTIHQWPATLVQPVGSPLSLECTVEGTSNPNLYWYRQAAGRGLQLLFYSVGIGQISSEVPQNLSASRPQDRQFILSSKKLLLSDSGFYLCAWSEDSNQPQHFGDGTRLSIL.

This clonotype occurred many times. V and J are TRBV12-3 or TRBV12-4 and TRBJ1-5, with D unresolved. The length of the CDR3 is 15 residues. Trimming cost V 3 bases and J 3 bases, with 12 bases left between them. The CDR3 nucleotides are TGTGCCAGCAGTTTTAATTTGCAGTACAATCAGCCCCAGCATTTT. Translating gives CASSFNLQYNQPQHF.

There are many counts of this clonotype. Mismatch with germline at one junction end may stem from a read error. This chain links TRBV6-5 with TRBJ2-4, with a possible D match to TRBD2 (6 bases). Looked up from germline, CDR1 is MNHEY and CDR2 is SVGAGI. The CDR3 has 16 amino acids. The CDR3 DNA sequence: TGTGCCAGCAGTTCGGGGCAGTTACTAGCCAAAAACATTAAGTACTTC. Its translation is CASSSGQLLAKNIKYF.

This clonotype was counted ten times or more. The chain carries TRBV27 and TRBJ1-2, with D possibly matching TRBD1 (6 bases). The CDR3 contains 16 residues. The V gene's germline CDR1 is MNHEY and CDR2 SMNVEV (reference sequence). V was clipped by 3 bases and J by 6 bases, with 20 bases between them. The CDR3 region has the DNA TGTGCCAGCAGTTTGACTCCGGACAGTTTTCAACATGGCTACACCTTC. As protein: CASSLTPDSFQHGYTF.

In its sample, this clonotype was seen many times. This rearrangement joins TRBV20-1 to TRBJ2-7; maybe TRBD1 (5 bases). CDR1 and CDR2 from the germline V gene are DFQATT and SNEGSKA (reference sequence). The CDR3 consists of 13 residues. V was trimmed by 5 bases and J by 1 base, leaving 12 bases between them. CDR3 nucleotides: TGCAGTGCTGACCAGACAGTATCCTACGAGCAGTACTTC. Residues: CSADQTVSYEQYF.

The CDR3 spells CATSRPEEQPQHF. DNA of the CDR3: TGTGCCACCAGCAGACCGGAGGAGCAGCCCCAGCATTTT. The chain recombines TRBV15 with TRBJ1-5; D unresolved. Germline assignment: CDR1 LNHNV and CDR2 YYDKDF (reference sequence). V lost 2 bases and J lost 7, with 9 bases in between. This CDR3 has 13 amino acids.

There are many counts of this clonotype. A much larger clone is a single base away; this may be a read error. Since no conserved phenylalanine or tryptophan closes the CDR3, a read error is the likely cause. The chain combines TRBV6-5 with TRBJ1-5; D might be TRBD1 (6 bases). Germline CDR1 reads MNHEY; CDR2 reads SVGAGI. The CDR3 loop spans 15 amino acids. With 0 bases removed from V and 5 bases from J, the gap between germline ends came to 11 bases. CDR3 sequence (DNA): TGTGCCAGCAGTTACTCGGCGGCAGGGGATCAGCCCCAGCATTCT. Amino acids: CASSYSAAGDQPQHS.

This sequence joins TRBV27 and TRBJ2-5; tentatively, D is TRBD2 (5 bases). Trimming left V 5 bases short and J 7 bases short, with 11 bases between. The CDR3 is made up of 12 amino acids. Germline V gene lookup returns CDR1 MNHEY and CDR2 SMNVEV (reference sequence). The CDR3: CASSILGGTQYF. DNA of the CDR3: TGTGCCAGCAGTATCCTAGGAGGGACCCAGTACTTC.

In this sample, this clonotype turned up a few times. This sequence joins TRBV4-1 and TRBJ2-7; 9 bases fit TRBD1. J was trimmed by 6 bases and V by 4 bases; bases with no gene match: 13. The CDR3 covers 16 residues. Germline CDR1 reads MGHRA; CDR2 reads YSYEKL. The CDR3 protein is CASSRSPGQGRSEQYF. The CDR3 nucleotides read TGCGCCAGCAGCCGAAGCCCGGGACAGGGTCGGTCCGAGCAGTACTTC.

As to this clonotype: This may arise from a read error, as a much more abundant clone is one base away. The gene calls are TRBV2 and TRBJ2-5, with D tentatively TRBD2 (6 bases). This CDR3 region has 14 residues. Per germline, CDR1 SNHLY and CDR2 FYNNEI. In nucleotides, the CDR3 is TGTGCCAGCAGTACCCGGGACTTAGGAGAGACCAAGTACTTC. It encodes CASSTRDLGETKYF.

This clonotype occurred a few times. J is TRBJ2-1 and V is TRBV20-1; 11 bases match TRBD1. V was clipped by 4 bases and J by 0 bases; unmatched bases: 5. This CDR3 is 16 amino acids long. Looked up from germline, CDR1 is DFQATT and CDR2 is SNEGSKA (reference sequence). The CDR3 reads CSATGDRGSSYNEQFF. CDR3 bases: TGCAGTGCTACAGGGGACAGGGGGAGCTCCTACAATGAGCAGTTCTTC.

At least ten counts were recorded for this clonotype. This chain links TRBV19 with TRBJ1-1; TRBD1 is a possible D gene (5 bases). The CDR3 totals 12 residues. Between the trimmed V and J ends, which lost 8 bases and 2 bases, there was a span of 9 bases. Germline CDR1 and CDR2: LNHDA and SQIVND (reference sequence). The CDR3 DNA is TGTGCCAGTGCGGGGCCTAACACTGAAGCTTTCTTT. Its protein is CASAGPNTEAFF.

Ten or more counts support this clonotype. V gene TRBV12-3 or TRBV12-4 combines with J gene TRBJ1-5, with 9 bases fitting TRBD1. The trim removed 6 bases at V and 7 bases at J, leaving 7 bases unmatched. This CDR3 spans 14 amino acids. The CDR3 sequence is CASSWTGVFQPQHF. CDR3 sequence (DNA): TGTGCCAGCAGCTGGACAGGGGTTTTCCAGCCCCAGCATTTT.

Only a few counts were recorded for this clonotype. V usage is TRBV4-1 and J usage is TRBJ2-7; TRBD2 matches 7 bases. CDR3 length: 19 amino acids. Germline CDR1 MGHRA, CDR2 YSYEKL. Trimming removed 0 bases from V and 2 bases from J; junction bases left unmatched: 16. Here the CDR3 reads CASSQDPFSLQRGPYEQYF. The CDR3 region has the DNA TGCGCCAGCAGCCAAGACCCTTTTAGTCTTCAGCGGGGTCCCTACGAGCAGTACTTC.

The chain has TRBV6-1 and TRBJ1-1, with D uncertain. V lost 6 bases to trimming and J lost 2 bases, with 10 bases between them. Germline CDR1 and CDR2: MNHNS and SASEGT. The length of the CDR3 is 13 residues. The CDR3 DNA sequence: TGTGCCAGCAGGAAACCGCCCAACACTGAAGCTTTCTTT. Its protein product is CASRKPPNTEAFF.

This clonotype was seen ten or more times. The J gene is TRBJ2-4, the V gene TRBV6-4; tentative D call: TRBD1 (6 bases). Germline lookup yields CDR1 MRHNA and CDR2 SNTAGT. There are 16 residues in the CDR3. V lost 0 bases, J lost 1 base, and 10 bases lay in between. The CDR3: CASSDSAGAAKNIQYF. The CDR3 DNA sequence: TGTGCCAGCAGTGACTCAGCAGGGGCGGCCAAAAACATTCAGTACTTC.

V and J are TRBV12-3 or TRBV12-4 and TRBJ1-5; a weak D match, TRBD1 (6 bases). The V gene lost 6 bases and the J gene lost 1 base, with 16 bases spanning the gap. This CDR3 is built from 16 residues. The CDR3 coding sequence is TGTGCCAGCAGATTCTCCGGGACACGAAGCAATCAGCCCCAGCATTTT. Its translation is CASRFSGTRSNQPQHF.

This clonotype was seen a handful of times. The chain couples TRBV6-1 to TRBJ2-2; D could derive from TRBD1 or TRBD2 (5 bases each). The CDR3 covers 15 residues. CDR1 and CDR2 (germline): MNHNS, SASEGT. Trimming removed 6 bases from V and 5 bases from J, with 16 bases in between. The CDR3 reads CASRRGGRSTGELFF. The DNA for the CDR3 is TGTGCCAGCAGGAGGGGTGGCAGGTCGACCGGGGAGCTGTTTTTT.

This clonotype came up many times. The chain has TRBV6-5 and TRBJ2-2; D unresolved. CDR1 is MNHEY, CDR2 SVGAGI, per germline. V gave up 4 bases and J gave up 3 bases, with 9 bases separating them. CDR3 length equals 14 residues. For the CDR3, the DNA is TGTGCCAGCAGTTTGTTGGCGCACACCGGGGAGCTGTTTTTT. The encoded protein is CASSLLAHTGELFF.

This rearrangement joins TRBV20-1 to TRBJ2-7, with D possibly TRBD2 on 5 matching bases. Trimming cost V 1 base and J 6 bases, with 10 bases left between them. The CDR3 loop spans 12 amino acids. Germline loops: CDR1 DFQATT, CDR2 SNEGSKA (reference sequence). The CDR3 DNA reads TGCAGTGCTAGAGTACCTAGCACCGAGCAGTACTTC. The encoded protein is CSARVPSTEQYF.

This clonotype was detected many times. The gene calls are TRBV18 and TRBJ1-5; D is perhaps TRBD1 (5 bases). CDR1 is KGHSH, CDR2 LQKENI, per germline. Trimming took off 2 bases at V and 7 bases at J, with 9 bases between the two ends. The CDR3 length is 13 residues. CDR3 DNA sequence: TGTGCCAGCTCACCAGCAGGGATGCAGCCCCAGCATTTT. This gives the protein CASSPAGMQPQHF.

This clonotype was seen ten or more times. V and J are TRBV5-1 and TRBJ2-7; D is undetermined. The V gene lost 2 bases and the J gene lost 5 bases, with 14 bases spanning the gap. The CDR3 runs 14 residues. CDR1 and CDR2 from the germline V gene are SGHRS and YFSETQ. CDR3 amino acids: CASSFQDWVDEQYF. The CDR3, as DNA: TGCGCCAGCAGCTTCCAGGATTGGGTCGACGAGCAGTACTTC.